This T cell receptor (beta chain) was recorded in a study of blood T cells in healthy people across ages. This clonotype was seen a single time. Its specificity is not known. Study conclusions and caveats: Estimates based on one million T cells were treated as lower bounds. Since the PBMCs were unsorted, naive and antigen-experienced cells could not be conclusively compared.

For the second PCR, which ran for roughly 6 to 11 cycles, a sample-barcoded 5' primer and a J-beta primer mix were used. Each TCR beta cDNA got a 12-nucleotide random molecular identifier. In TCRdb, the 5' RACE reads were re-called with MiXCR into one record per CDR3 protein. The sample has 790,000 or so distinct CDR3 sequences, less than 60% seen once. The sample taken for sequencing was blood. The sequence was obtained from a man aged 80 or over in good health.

In DNA, the CDR3 is TGTGCCGGCACCCTAGTGCCAGATACGCAGTATTTT. Protein sequence: CAGTLVPDTQYF. This chain connects TRBV12-3 or TRBV12-4 to TRBJ2-3, with unresolved D. V was trimmed by 11 bases and J by 4 bases, leaving 13 bases between them. This CDR3 comprises 12 residues.